The clone carrying this TCR beta chain showed up many times. Its specificity is unknown. The data originate from a study of identical twins. Every one of the donors was a healthy Caucasian. TCRdb itself ran the 5' RACE reads through MiXCR, one entry per CDR3 protein. This sample carries 250,000 to 350,000 distinct CDR3 sequences, about 8.9% of them seen once, and the ten largest clones take 2.1%. Broader study findings: Without tracking the same donors, conclusions rested on cross-sectional statistical analysis. Out-of-frame alpha sequences that twins shared showed excess low generation probability.

The CDR3 loop spans 13 amino acids. Germline V gives CDR1 SGHRS, CDR2 YFSETQ. Trimming stripped 4 bases from V and 7 bases from J, with 9 bases between. The same data also went into a second study, on yellow fever vaccine responses in identical twins.

Sequencing used memory (CD45RO+) T cells sorted from blood. The clonotype comes from a woman under 30 in good health. The chain is built from TRBV5-1 and TRBJ1-6; D may be TRBD1 (5 bases). The CDR3 here is CASSRDGNSPLHF. DNA of the CDR3: TGCGCCAGCAGCCGGGACGGAAATTCACCCCTCCACTTT.